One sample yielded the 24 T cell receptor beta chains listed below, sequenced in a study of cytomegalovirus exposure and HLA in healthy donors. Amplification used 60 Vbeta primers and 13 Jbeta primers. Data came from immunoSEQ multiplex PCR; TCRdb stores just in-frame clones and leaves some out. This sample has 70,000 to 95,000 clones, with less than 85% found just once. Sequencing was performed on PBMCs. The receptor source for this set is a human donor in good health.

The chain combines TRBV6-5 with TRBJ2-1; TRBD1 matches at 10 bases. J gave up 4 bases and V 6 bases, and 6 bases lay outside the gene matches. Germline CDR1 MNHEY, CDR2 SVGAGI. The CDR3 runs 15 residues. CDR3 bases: TGTGCCAGCAGCCCAGGGGGACAGGGGTACAATGAGCAGTTCTTC. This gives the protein CASSPGGQGYNEQFF.

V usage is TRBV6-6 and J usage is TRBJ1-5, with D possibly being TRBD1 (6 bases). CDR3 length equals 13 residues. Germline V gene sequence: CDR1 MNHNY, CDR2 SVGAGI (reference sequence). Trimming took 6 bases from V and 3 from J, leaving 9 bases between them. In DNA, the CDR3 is TGTGCCAGCAGCAGGGGAGTCAATCAGCCCCAGCATTTT. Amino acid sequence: CASSRGVNQPQHF.

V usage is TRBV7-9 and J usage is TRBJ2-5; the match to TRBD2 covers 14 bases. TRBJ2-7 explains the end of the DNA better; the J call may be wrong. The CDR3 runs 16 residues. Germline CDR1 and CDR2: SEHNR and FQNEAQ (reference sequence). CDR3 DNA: TGTGCCAGCAGCTCGGCCGGGACTAGCGGGGGTTACGAGCAGTACTTC. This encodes CASSSAGTSGGYEQYF.

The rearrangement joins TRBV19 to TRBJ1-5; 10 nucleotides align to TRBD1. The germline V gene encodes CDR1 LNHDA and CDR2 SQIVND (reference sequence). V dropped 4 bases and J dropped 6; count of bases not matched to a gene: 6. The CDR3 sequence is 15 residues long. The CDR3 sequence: CASSRKGTGAQPQHF. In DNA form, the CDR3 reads TGTGCCAGTAGTAGGAAAGGGACAGGGGCTCAGCCCCAGCATTTT.

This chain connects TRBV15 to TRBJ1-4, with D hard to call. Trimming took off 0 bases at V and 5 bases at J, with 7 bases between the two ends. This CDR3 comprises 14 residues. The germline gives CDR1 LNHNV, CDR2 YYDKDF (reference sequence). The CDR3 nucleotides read TGTGCCACCAGCAGAGACAGGCCCAATGAAAAACTGTTTTTT. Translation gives CATSRDRPNEKLFF. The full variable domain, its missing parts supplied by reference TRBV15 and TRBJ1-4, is DAMVIQNPRYQVTQFGKPVTLSCSQTLNHNVMYWYQQKSSQAPKLLFHYYDKDFNNEADTPDNFQSRRPNTSFCFLDIRSPGLGDTAMYLCATSRDRPNEKLFFGSGTQLSVL.

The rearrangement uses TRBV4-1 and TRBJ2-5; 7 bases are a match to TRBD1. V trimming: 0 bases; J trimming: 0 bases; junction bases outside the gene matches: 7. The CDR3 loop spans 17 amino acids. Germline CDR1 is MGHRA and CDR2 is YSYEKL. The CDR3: CASSQEPPTGHQETQYF. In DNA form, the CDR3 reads TGCGCCAGCAGCCAAGAACCACCGACAGGGCACCAAGAGACCCAGTACTTC.

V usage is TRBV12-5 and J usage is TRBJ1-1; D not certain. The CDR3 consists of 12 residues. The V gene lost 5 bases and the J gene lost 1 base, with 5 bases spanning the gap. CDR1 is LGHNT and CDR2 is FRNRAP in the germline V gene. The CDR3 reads CASGPTNTEAFF. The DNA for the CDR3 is TGTGCTAGTGGTCCTACGAACACTGAAGCTTTCTTT.

The CDR3 spells CASSQGPQGGAYEQYF. Here the CDR3 DNA reads TGCGCCAGCAGCCAAGGCCCCCAGGGGGGAGCCTACGAGCAGTACTTC. The rearrangement uses TRBV4-1 and TRBJ2-7, with D maybe TRBD1 (7 bases). In germline, CDR1 is MGHRA, CDR2 YSYEKL. V was cut by 1 base and J by 2 bases, with 15 bases left in between. The CDR3 spans 16 residues.

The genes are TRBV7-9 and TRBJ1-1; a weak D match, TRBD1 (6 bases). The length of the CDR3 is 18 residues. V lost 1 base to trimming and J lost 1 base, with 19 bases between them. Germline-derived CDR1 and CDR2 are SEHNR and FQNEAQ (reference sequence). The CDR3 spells CASSLDADGGAKNTEAFF. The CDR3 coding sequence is TGTGCCAGCAGCTTAGACGCCGACGGGGGGGCGAAGAACACTGAAGCTTTCTTT.

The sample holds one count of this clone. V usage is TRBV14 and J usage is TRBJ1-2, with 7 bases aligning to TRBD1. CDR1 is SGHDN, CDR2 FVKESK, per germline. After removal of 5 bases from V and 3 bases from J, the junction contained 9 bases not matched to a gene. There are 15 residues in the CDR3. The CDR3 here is CASSKRDSSYYGYTF. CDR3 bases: TGTGCCAGCAGCAAACGGGACAGTAGCTACTATGGCTACACCTTC.

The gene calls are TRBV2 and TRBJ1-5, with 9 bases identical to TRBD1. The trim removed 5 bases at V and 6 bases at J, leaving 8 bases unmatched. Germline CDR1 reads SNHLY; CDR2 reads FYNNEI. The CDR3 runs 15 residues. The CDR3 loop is CASSFDRGTGQPQHF. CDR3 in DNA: TGTGCCAGCAGTTTTGACAGGGGGACGGGTCAGCCCCAGCATTTT.

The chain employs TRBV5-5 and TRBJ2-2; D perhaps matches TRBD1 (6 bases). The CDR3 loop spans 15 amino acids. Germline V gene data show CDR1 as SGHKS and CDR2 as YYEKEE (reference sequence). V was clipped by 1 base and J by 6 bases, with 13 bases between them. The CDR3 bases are TGTGCCAGCAGCTTGTGGACAGTGAGCGCCGGGGAGCTGTTTTTT. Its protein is CASSLWTVSAGELFF.

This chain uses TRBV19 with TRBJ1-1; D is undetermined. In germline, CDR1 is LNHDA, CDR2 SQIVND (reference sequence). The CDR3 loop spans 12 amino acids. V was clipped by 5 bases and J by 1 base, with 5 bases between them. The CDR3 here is CASSFRNTEAFF. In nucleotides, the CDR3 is TGTGCCAGTAGTTTCCGGAACACTGAAGCTTTCTTT.

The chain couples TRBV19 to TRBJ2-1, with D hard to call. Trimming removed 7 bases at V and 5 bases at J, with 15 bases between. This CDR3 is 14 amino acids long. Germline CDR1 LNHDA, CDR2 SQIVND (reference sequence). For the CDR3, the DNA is TGTGCCAGTACAGGAAGAAGGCAGAACAATGAGCAGTTCTTC. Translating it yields CASTGRRQNNEQFF.

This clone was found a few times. This chain's CDR3 is CASSEQGREGAFF. DNA of the CDR3: TGTGCCAGCAGTGAACAGGGGAGGGAAGGAGCTTTCTTT. The rearrangement uses TRBV6-1 and TRBJ1-1; tentative D call: TRBD1 (6 bases). The CDR3 sequence is 13 residues long. Per the germline V gene, CDR1 is MNHNS and CDR2 is SASEGT. V lost 2 bases to trimming and J lost 10 bases, with 14 bases between them.

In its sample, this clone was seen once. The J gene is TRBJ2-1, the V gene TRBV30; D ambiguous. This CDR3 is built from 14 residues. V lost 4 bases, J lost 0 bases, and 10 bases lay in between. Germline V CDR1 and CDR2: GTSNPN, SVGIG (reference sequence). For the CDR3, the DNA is TGTGCCTGGAAATACAGAAGCTCCTACAATGAGCAGTTCTTC. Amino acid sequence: CAWKYRSSYNEQFF.

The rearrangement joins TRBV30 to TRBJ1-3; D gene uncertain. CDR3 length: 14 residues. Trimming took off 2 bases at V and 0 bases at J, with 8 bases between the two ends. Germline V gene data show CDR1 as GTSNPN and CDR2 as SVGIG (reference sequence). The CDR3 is CAWSRLLSGNTIYF. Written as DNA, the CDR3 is TGTGCCTGGAGTAGACTACTCTCTGGAAACACCATATATTTT.

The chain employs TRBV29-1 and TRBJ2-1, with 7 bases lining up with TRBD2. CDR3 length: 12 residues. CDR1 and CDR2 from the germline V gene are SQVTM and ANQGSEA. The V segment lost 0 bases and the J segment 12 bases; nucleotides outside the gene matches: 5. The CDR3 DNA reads TGCAGCGTTGAAGATCGGGGGGTGACGCAGTTCTTC. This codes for CSVEDRGVTQFF.

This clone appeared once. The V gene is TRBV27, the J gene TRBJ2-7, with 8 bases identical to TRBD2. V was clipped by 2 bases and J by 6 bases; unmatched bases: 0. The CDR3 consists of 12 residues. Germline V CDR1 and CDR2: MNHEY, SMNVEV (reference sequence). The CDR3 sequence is CASSLLAGEQYF. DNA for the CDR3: TGTGCCAGCAGTTTACTAGCGGGCGAGCAGTACTTC.

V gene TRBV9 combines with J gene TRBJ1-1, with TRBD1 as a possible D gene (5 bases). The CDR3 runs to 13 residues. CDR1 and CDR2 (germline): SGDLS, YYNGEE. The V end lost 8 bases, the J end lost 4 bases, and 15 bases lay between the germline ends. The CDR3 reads CASNLGTGTEAFF. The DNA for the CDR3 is TGTGCCAGTAACCTTGGAACAGGCACTGAAGCTTTCTTT.

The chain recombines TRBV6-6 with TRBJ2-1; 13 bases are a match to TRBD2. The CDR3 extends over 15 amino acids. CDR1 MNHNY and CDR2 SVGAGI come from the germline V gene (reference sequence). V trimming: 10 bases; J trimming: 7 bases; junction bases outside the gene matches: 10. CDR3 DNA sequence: TGTGCCACGCGACCCGGACTAGCGGGGGTAAATGAGCAGTTCTTC. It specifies CATRPGLAGVNEQFF.

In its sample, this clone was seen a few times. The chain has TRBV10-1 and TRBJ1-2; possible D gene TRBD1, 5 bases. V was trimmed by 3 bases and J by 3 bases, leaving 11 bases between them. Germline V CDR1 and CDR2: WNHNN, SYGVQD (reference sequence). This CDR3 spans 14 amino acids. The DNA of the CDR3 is TGCGCCAGCAGTGAAGGGACTGACTACTATGGCTACACCTTC. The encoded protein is CASSEGTDYYGYTF.

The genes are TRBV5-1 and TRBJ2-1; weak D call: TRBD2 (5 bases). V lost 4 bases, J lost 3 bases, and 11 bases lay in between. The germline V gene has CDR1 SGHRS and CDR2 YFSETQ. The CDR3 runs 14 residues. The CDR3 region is CASSQSRDYNEQFF. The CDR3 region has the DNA TGCGCCAGCAGCCAATCCCGGGACTACAATGAGCAGTTCTTC.

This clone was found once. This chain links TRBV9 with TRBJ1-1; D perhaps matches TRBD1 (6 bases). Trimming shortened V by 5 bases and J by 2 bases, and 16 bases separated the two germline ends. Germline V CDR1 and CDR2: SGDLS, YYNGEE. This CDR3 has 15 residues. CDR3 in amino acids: CASSDRIQGNTEAFF. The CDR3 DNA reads TGTGCCAGCAGTGACCGCATACAGGGCAACACTGAAGCTTTCTTT.